Many counts were recorded for the clone carrying this T cell receptor beta chain. Its antigen is as yet unknown. The sample comes from a study of read filtering for tumor transcriptome and immune sequencing. Across the study: Among patients, approximately 17 were male and 14 female, aged roughly 45 to 80 (mean approximately 64). Overall study results and limits: Sorted CD138-negative bone marrow cells were not purified T cells.

The library was built from roughly 400 ng RNA with molecular barcoded adaptors for alpha/delta and beta/gamma chains. MiXCR, run by TCRdb on the reads, gives a single entry per CDR3 protein. The sample lists 55,000 to 60,000 distinct CDR3 sequences; about 12% were seen once. The V gene lost 7 bases and the J gene lost 4 bases, with 14 bases spanning the gap. The length of the CDR3 is 14 residues. CDR1 is LNHDA, CDR2 SQIVND, per germline (reference sequence). Sequencing was done on a sample of a population of CD138-negative cells sorted from bone marrow. The receptor was isolated from a donor at least 40 years old with multiple myeloma. The chain is built from TRBV19 and TRBJ2-1; no definite D call. The CDR3 here is CASTYRNSYNEQFF. The CDR3 region has the DNA TGTGCCAGTACCTACAGAAATAGTTACAATGAGCAGTTCTTC.